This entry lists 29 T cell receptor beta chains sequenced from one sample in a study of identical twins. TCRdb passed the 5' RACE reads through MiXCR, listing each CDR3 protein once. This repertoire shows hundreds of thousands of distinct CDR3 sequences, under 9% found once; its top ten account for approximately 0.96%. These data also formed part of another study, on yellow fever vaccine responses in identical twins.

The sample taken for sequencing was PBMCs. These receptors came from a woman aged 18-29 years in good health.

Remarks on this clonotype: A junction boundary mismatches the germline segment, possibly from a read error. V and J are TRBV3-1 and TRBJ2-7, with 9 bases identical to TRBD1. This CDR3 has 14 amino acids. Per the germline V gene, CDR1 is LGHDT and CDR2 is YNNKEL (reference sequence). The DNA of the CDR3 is TGTGCCAGCAGCCATCTGGACAGGGGCCTCCCTTTTCACTTC. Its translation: CASSHLDRGLPFHF.

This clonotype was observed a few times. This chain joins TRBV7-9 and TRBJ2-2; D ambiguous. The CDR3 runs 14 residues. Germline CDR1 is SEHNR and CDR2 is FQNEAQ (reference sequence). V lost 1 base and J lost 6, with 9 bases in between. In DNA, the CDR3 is TGTGCCAGCAGCTTAGTCCGAGACGCCGGGGAGCTGTTTTTT. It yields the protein CASSLVRDAGELFF. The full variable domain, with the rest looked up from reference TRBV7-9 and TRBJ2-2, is DTGVSQNPRHKITKRGQNVTFRCDPISEHNRLYWYRQTLGQGPEFLTYFQNEAQLEKSRLLSDRFSAERPKGSFSTLEIQRTEQGDSAMYLCASSLVRDAGELFFGEGSRLTVL.

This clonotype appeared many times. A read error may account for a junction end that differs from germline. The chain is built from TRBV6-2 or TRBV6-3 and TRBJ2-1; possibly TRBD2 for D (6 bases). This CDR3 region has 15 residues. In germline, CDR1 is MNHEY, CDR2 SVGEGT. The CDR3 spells CASRETRSSFNEQFF. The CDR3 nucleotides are TGTGCCAGCAGGGAGACTAGATCCTCCTTCAATGAGCAGTTCTTC.

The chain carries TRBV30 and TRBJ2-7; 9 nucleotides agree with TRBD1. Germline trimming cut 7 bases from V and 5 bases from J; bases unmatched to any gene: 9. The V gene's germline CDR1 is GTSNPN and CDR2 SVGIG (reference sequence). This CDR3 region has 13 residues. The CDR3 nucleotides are TGTGCCTTTTTGGACAGGGGAAGGGACGAGCAGTACTTC. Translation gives CAFLDRGRDEQYF.

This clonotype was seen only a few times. CDR3 region: CASRPGGTTGPTTDTQYF. DNA of the CDR3: TGTGCCAGCAGACCGGGGGGGACGACAGGTCCGACCACAGATACGCAGTATTTT. The V and J genes are TRBV12-3 or TRBV12-4 and TRBJ2-3; 8 nucleotides line up with TRBD2. V lost 6 bases, J lost 2 bases, and 16 bases stayed unmatched. The CDR3 is made up of 18 amino acids.

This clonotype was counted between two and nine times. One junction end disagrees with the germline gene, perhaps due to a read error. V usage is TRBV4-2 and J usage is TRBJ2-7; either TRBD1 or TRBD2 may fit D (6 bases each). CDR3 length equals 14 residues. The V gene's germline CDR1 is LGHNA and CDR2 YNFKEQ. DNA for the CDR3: TGTGCCAGCAGTCAAGGTCGGGGGCGGTACGAGCAGTACTTC. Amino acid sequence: CASSQGRGRYEQYF.

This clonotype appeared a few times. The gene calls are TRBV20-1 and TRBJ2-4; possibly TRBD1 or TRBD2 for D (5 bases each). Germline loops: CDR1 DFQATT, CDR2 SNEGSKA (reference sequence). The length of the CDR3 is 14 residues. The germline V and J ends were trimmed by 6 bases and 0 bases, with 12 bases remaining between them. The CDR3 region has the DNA TGCAGTGCCCAAGAGGGGACAGCCAAAAACATTCAGTACTTC. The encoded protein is CSAQEGTAKNIQYF.

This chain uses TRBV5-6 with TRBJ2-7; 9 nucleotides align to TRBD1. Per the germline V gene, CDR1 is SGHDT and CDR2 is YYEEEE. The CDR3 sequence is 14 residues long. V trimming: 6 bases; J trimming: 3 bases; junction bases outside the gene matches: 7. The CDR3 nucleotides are TGTGCCAGCAAAACTACAGGGGGCGACTACGAGCAGTACTTC. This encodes CASKTTGGDYEQYF.

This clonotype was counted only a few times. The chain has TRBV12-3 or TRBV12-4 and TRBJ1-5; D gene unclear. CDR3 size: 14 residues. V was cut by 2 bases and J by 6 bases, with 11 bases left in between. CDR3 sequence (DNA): TGTGCCAGCAGTTTATGGGGTCCAGGTCAGCCCCAGCATTTT. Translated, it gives CASSLWGPGQPQHF.

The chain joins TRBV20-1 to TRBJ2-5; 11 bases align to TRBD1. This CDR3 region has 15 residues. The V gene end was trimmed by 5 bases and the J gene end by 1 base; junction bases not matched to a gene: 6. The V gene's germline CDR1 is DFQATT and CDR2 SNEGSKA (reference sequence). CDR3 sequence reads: CSAERDRGAQETQYF. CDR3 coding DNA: TGCAGTGCTGAACGGGACAGGGGGGCCCAAGAGACCCAGTACTTC.

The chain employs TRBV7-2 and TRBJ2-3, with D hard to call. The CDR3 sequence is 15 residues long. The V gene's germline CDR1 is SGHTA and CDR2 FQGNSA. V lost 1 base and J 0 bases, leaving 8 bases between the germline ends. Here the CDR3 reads CASSLDLDSTDTQYF. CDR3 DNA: TGTGCCAGCAGCTTAGACCTAGACAGCACAGATACGCAGTATTTT.

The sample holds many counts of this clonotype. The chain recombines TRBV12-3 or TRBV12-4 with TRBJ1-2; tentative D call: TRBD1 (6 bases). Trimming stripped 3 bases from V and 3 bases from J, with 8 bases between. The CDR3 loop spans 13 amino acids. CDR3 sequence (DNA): TGTGCCAGCAGTTTTTCAGGGGACTATGGCTACACCTTC. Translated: CASSFSGDYGYTF.

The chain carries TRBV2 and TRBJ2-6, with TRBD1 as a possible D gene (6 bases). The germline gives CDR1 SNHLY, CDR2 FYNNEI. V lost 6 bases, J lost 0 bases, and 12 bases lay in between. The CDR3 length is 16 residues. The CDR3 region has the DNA TGTGCCAGCAGCCAGGACAGACCCTCTGGGGCCAACGTCCTGACTTTC. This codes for CASSQDRPSGANVLTF.

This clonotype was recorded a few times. DNA of the CDR3: TGTGCCAGCAGCTTGACCGGGACAAAAGTGCATAATTCACCCCTCCACTTT. Translated: CASSLTGTKVHNSPLHF. The V gene is TRBV5-6, the J gene TRBJ1-6, with D perhaps matching TRBD1 (6 bases). Trimming shortened V by 1 base and J by 5 bases, and 16 bases separated the two germline ends. From germline, CDR1 is SGHDT and CDR2 YYEEEE. CDR3 length: 17 residues.

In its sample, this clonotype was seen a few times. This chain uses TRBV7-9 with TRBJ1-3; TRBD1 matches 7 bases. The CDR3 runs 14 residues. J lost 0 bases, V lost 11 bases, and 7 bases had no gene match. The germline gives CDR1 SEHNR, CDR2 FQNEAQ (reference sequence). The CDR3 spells CAGHRGSSGNTIYF. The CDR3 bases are TGTGCCGGCCACAGGGGAAGCTCTGGAAACACCATATATTTT. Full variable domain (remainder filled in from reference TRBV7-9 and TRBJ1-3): DTGVSQNPRHKITKRGQNVTFRCDPISEHNRLYWYRQTLGQGPEFLTYFQNEAQLEKSRLLSDRFSAERPKGSFSTLEIQRTEQGDSAMYLCAGHRGSSGNTIYFGEGSWLTVV.

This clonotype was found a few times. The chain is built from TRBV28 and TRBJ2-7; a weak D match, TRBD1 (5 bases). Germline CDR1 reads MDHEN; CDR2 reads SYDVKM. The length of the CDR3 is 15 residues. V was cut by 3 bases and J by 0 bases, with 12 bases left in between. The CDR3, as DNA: TGTGCCAGCAGTTTTCCAGGGCTTAGCTCCTACGAGCAGTACTTC. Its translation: CASSFPGLSSYEQYF.

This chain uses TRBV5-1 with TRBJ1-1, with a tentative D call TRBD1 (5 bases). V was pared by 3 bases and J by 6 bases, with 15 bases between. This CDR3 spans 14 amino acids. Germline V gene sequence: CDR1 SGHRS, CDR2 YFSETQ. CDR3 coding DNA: TGCGCCAGCAGCTATATGGACGGGGGGTCTGAAGCTTTCTTT. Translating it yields CASSYMDGGSEAFF.

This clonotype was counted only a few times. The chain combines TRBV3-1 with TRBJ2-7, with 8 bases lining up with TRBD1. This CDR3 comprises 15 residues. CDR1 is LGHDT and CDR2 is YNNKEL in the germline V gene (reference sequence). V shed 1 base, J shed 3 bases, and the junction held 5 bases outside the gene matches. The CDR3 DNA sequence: TGTGCCAGCAGCCAAGGGACAGGGTCCCACTACGAGCAGTACTTC. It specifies CASSQGTGSHYEQYF.

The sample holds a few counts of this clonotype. The CDR3 spells CAISEGSGASYEQYF. CDR3 sequence (DNA): TGTGCCATCAGTGAGGGCTCAGGGGCCTCCTACGAGCAGTACTTC. The chain has TRBV10-3 and TRBJ2-7, with D maybe TRBD1 (6 bases). CDR3 length: 15 amino acids. V lost 2 bases and J 0 bases, leaving 11 bases between the germline ends. Germline V gives CDR1 ENHRY, CDR2 SYGVKD.

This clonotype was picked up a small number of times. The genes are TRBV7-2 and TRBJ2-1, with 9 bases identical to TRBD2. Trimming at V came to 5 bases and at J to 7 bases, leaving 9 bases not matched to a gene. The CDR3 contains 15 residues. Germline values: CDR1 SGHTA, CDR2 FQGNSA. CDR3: CASSLSSGSGNEQFF. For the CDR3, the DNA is TGTGCCAGCAGCCTGAGTAGCGGGAGTGGAAATGAGCAGTTCTTC.

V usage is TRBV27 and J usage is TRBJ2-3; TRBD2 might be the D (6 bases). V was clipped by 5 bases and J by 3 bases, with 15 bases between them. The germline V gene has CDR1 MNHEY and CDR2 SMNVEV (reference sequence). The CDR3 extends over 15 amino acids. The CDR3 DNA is TGTGCCAGCAGTCCCCTTCAGGGAGGAACAGATACGCAGTATTTT. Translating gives CASSPLQGGTDTQYF.

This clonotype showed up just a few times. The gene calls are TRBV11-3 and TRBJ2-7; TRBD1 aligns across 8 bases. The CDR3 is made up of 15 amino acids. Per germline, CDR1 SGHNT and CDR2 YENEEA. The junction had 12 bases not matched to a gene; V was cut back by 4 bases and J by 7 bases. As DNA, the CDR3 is TGTGCCAGCAGCTCCGGGACAGGAACCTCGGGGGAGCAGTACTTC. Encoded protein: CASSSGTGTSGEQYF.

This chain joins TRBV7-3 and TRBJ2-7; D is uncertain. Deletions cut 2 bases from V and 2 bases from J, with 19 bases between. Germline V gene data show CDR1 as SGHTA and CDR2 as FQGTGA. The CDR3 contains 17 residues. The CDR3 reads CASSLLPAGQDPYEQYF. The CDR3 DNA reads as TGTGCCAGCAGCTTACTCCCCGCCGGCCAGGACCCCTACGAGCAGTACTTC.

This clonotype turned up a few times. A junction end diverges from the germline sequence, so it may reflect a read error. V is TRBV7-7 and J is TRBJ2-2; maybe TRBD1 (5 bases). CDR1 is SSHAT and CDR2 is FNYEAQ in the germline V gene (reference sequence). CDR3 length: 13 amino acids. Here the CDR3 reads CASSSDRTGELFF. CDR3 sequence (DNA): TGTGCTAGCAGCTCCGACAGAACCGGGGAGCTGTTTTTT.

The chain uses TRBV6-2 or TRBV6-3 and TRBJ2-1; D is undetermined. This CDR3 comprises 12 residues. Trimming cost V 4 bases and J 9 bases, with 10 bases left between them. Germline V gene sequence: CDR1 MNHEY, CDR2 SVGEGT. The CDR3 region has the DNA TGTGCCAGCAGTTTCACCCCGGGTGAGCAGTTCTTC. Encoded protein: CASSFTPGEQFF.

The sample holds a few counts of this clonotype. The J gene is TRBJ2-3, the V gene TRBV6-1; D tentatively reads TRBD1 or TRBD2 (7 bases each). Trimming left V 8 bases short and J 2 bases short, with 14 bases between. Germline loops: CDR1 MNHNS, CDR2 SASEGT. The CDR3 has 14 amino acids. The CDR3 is CASGGGQNTDTQYF. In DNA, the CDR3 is TGTGCCAGCGGCGGGGGACAGAACACAGATACGCAGTATTTT.

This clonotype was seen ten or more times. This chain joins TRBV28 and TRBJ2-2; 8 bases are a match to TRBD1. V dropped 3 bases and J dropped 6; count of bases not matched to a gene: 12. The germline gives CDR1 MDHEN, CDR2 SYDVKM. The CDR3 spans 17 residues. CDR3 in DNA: TGTGCCAGCAGTTTCCCTTACAGGGGGGAAAATGCCGGGGAGCTGTTTTTT. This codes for CASSFPYRGENAGELFF.

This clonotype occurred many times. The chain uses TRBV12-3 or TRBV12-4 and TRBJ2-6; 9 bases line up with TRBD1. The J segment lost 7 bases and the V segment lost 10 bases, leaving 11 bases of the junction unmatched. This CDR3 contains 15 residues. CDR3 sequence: CAIGGQGIKANVLTF. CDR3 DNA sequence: TGTGCCATCGGGGGACAGGGAATCAAAGCCAACGTCCTGACTTTC.

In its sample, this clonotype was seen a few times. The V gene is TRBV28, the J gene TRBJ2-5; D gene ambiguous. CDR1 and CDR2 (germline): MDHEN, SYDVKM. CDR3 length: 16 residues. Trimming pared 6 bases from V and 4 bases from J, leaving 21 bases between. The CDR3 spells CASSSVLVLVGETQYF. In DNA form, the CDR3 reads TGTGCCAGCAGCTCCGTATTGGTTTTGGTCGGAGAGACCCAGTACTTC.